A selection of T cell receptor beta chains follows, all from one sample in a study of Graves' ophthalmopathy and Graves' hyperthyroidism. TCRdb reprocessed the multiplex PCR reads via MiXCR and lists one record per CDR3 protein. The sample has hundreds of thousands of distinct CDR3 sequences; 22% are singletons. The sequencing sample was made of peripheral blood. The receptors here all came from a woman between 18 and 30 years old with stable Graves' hyperthyroidism. Some clones in this sample may be carry-over from other donors' samples. Each CDR3 is given with its conserved first and last residue. A D gene is named only where the DNA matches it firmly. Not all rows give a size; the values are once, few, many and, for expanded clones, a class.

>.|TRBJ2-5|.|TRBV12-3/TRBV12-4
CASSLNRKETQYF
TGTGCCAGCAGTTTAAACAGAAAAGAGACCCAGTACTTC
>many|TRBJ2-7|.|TRBV12-3/TRBV12-4
CASSLKDILYEQYF
TGTGCCAGCAGTTTAAAGGACATCCTCTACGAGCAGTACTTC
>.|TRBJ1-2|TRBD1|TRBV28
CASRGTGVGYGYTF
TGTGCCAGCAGGGGGACAGGGGTGGGATATGGCTACACCTTC
>many|TRBJ2-7|.|TRBV28
CASSRPPGSYEQYF
TGTGCCAGCAGTCGCCCGCCTGGCTCCTACGAGCAGTACTTC
>many|TRBJ1-2|.|TRBV28
CASSLRAGYGYTF
TGTGCCAGCAGTTTAAGGGCGGGCTATGGCTACACCTTC
>many|TRBJ2-7|.|TRBV12-3/TRBV12-4
CASSLVSAPYEQYF
TGTGCCAGCAGTTTAGTCTCCGCCCCCTACGAGCAGTACTTC
>many|TRBJ1-1|.|TRBV5-1
CASGDPRGITEAFF
TGCGCCAGTGGGGACCCTCGAGGAATCACTGAAGCTTTCTTT
>.|TRBJ2-4|TRBD1|TRBV3-1
CASSQLTGRENIKYF
TGTGCCAGCAGCCAACTGACAGGGAGAGAAAACATTAAGTACTTC
>many|TRBJ1-5|.|TRBV2
CASSLTEANQPQHF
TGTGCCAGCAGTTTGACAGAAGCCAATCAGCCCCAGCATTTT
>.|TRBJ1-1|TRBD1|TRBV19
CASSPGPQGAIEAFF
TGTGCCAGTAGTCCGGGGCCCCAGGGGGCCATTGAAGCTTTCTTT
>many|TRBJ2-5|.|TRBV27
CASSYKPGQETQYF
TGTGCCAGCAGTTACAAACCGGGTCAAGAGACCCAGTACTTC
>many|TRBJ2-6|TRBD1|TRBV2
CASSIRDRGRGANVLTF
TGTGCCAGCAGTATCCGGGACAGGGGGCGCGGGGCCAACGTCCTGACTTTC
>few|TRBJ1-1|.|TRBV10-3
CAIRQLPREAFF
TGTGCCATCAGACAGCTACCCCGCGAGGCTTTCTTT
>once|TRBJ1-2|.|TRBV20-1
CSARTGKDYGYTF
TGCAGTGCTAGAACGGGGAAAGACTATGGCTACACCTTC
>many|TRBJ2-7|TRBD1|TRBV28
CASTTSTGGVYEQYF
TGTGCCAGCACAACCTCGACAGGGGGAGTATACGAGCAGTACTTC
>many|TRBJ2-7|.|TRBV29-1
CSVGSSYEQYF
TGCAGCGTGGGGAGCTCCTACGAGCAGTACTTC
>many|TRBJ2-7|TRBD2|TRBV27
CASSLRDYYTYEQYF
TGTGCCAGCAGTTTGCGGGACTACTATACCTACGAGCAGTACTTC
>many|TRBJ2-5|.|TRBV27
CASSGRTEGLETQYF
TGTGCCAGCAGCGGACGGACGGAAGGTCTTGAGACCCAGTACTTC
>many|TRBJ1-5|.|TRBV6-5
CASSFLGWADQPQHF
TGTGCCAGCAGTTTCCTCGGCTGGGCGGATCAGCCCCAGCATTTT
>many|TRBJ1-1|.|TRBV20-1
CSASSPNTEAFF
TGCAGTGCTAGTTCCCCGAACACTGAAGCTTTCTTT
>.|TRBJ2-7|TRBD2|TRBV12-3/TRBV12-4
CASSLVGSGSSYEQYF
TGTGCCAGCAGTTTGGTCGGTAGCGGGAGCTCCTACGAGCAGTACTTC
>.|TRBJ1-5|.|TRBV12-3/TRBV12-4
CASRQTPYSNQPQHF
TGTGCCAGCAGGCAGACACCATATAGCAATCAGCCCCAGCATTTT
>.|TRBJ1-1|.|TRBV19
CASSINRVDAFF
TGTGCCAGTAGTATCAACAGGGTGGATGCTTTCTTT
>.|TRBJ2-5|.|TRBV11-1
CASSLEGPGRMETQYF
TGTGCCAGCAGCTTAGAAGGCCCGGGCCGAATGGAGACCCAGTACTTC
>many|TRBJ2-2|.|TRBV24-1
CATSDLAVVTGELFF
TGTGCCACCAGTGATTTGGCGGTAGTCACCGGGGAGCTGTTTTTT